Listed below are T cell receptor beta chains from one sample, sequenced in a study of response to subunit inactivated influenza vaccine. TCRdb independently ran MiXCR on the RT-PCR reads; one entry per CDR3 protein. The data hold about 800,000 distinct CDR3 sequences, with around 20% observed a single time. Specimen: PBMCs from blood, collected 5 to 6 days after vaccination. These receptors were collected from a man aged 50-60 years who received an inactivated influenza vaccine. CDR3s include the opening cysteine and the closing phenylalanine or tryptophan. D genes are given only for firm matches. A row's size may be missing; if present it is once, few, many or a size class.

D gene,CDR3 length,J gene,V gene,clone size,CDR3 protein,CDR3 DNA
.,15,TRBJ2-5,TRBV25-1,few,CASSGFRGGWETQYF,TGTGCCAGCAGTGGGTTTCGCGGGGGCTGGGAGACCCAGTACTTC
.,11,TRBJ2-7,TRBV29-1,.,CSIRGDYEQYF,TGCAGCATCAGGGGGGACTACGAGCAGTACTTC
.,12,TRBJ2-3,TRBV7-9,few,CASSTQGGTQYF,TGTGCCAGCAGCACCCAGGGGGGTACGCAGTATTTT
.,12,TRBJ2-7,TRBV5-5,few,CASSMNQGGEYF,TGTGCCAGCAGCATGAACCAGGGGGGGGAGTACTTC
TRBD1,16,TRBJ1-2,TRBV6-5,many,CASSYSGQGGRYGYTF,TGTGCCAGCAGTTACTCTGGACAGGGGGGCCGCTATGGCTACACCTTC
TRBD1,16,TRBJ2-1,TRBV6-2/TRBV6-3,.,CASRYGTGSSYNEQFF,TGTGCCAGCAGATACGGGACAGGGAGCTCCTACAATGAGCAGTTCTTC
.,15,TRBJ2-2,TRBV12-3/TRBV12-4,few,CASIQGIRDTGELFF,TGTGCCAGCATTCAGGGTATCCGAGACACCGGGGAGCTGTTTTTT
TRBD2,18,TRBJ2-7,TRBV3-1,few,CASSPLGSGGSSSYEQYF,TGTGCCAGCAGCCCACTGGGCAGCGGGGGGTCCAGCTCCTACGAGCAGTACTTC
.,15,TRBJ1-1,TRBV6-5,.,CASSPSPSLNTEAFF,TGTGCCAGCAGTCCCTCGCCGAGTTTGAACACTGAAGCTTTCTTT
.,15,TRBJ2-5,TRBV4-3,.,CASSQDFVGEETQYF,TGCGCCAGCAGCCAAGATTTTGTGGGGGAAGAGACCCAGTACTTC
.,14,TRBJ2-5,TRBV6-5,many,CASSYGLVQETQYF,TGTGCCAGCAGTTACGGCCTAGTTCAAGAGACCCAGTACTTC
TRBD1,14,TRBJ2-3,TRBV5-1,once,CASSLAGTADTQYF,TGCGCCAGCAGCTTGGCCGGGACAGCAGATACGCAGTATTTT
.,14,TRBJ2-7,TRBV7-8,.,CASSPAGFSYEQYF,TGTGCCAGCAGCCCAGCCGGCTTTTCCTACGAGCAGTACTTC
.,14,TRBJ2-7,TRBV28,few,CASIGEGATYEQYF,TGTGCCAGCATTGGGGAGGGGGCGACCTACGAGCAGTACTTC
.,13,TRBJ2-1,TRBV18,.,CASSPRYADEQFF,TGTGCCAGCTCACCACGGTACGCTGATGAGCAGTTCTTC
.,16,TRBJ1-1,TRBV18,.,CASSPSQGRPNTEAFF,TGTGCCAGCTCACCAAGTCAGGGACGCCCTAACACTGAAGCTTTCTTT
.,12,TRBJ2-1,TRBV28,.,CASIGTTNEQFF,TGTGCCAGCATAGGGACCACAAATGAGCAGTTCTTC
.,14,TRBJ2-7,TRBV4-1,.,CASSQVTSSYEQYF,TGCGCCAGCAGCCAAGTGACTAGCTCCTACGAGCAGTACTTC
TRBD1,16,TRBJ2-5,TRBV28,few,CASSKPRDRYQETQYF,TGTGCCAGCAGTAAACCTCGGGACAGATACCAAGAGACCCAGTACTTC
TRBD2,14,TRBJ2-7,TRBV20-1,.,CSARPRTSNYEQYF,TGCAGTGCTAGACCTCGGACTAGCAATTACGAGCAGTACTTC
.,17,TRBJ1-1,TRBV10-3,.,CAISESTGSKGNTEAFF,TGTGCCATCAGTGAGTCGACTGGTTCAAAGGGGAACACTGAAGCTTTCTTT
TRBD1,14,TRBJ1-6,TRBV2,.,CASGNRGRNSPLHF,TGTGCCAGCGGGAACAGGGGGCGAAATTCACCCCTCCACTTT
.,14,TRBJ2-5,TRBV29-1,few,CSVTPIQSQETQYF,TGCAGCGTGACACCTATACAGAGCCAAGAGACCCAGTACTTC
TRBD1,15,TRBJ2-1,TRBV12-3/TRBV12-4,few,CASRRQGLTYNEQFF,TGTGCCAGCCGGCGACAGGGCTTAACCTACAATGAGCAGTTCTTC
TRBD2,18,TRBJ2-3,TRBV5-4,.,CASSLGAFSGGSSDTQYF,TGTGCCAGCAGCTTGGGGGCCTTTAGCGGGGGGTCCTCAGATACGCAGTATTTT
.,12,TRBJ1-2,TRBV24-1,.,CATSDYHGGYTF,TGTGCCACCAGTGATTATCACGGCGGCTACACCTTC